The 19 T cell receptor beta chains reported below all come from one sample, sequenced in a study of patients and donors after allogeneic stem cell transplantation. MiXCR, run by TCRdb on the RT-PCR reads, gives a single entry per CDR3 protein. The data show approximately 200,000 distinct CDR3 sequences, with 41% seen just once and about 35% held by the top ten. What was sequenced was blood, either unsorted or a sorted T cell fraction (not recorded which). The receptors were sampled from a human donor who was either an allogeneic HSCT recipient or a stem cell or donor lymphocyte infusion donor (not recorded which). It is not recorded whose cells these are; they may come from a transplant donor.

The J gene is TRBJ1-2, the V gene TRBV28; TRBD1 matches at 8 bases. V lost 3 bases and J lost 1; bases outside the gene matches: 4. CDR3 length: 15 amino acids. Germline CDR1 reads MDHEN; CDR2 reads SYDVKM. The CDR3 DNA reads as TGTGCCAGCAGTTTGGAGGACAGGGTTAACTATGGCTACACCTTC. Its translation: CASSLEDRVNYGYTF.

There are a few counts of this clonotype. V gene TRBV27 combines with J gene TRBJ2-7; weak D call: TRBD2 (6 bases). The germline gives CDR1 MNHEY, CDR2 SMNVEV (reference sequence). The CDR3 has 15 residues. V was clipped by 0 bases and J by 6 bases, with 15 bases between them. Here the CDR3 reads CASSLSGYRGSEQYF. DNA for the CDR3: TGTGCCAGCAGTTTATCGGGCTATCGGGGGTCCGAGCAGTACTTC.

V usage is TRBV6-1 and J usage is TRBJ1-2; D might be TRBD1 (6 bases). Germline CDR1 MNHNS, CDR2 SASEGT. Trimming took 3 bases from V and 5 from J, leaving 13 bases between them. The CDR3 spans 14 residues. In DNA, the CDR3 is TGTGCCAGCAGTGACCCCGGGGGCGCATATGGCTACACCTTC. Translating it yields CASSDPGGAYGYTF.

The V gene is TRBV6-5, the J gene TRBJ2-2; TRBD1 is a possible D gene (5 bases). V was cut by 5 bases and J by 5 bases, with 6 bases left in between. Per the germline V gene, CDR1 is MNHEY and CDR2 is SVGAGI. This CDR3 is 12 amino acids long. The CDR3 coding sequence is TGTGCCAGCAGTGACAGAACCGGGGAGCTGTTTTTT. Encoded protein: CASSDRTGELFF.

The J gene is TRBJ1-3, the V gene TRBV6-5, with D possibly TRBD1 on 5 matching bases. The CDR3 is made up of 16 amino acids. Trimming removed 6 bases at V and 0 bases at J, with 15 bases between. The germline CDR1 and CDR2 sequences are MNHEY and SVGAGI. The CDR3 DNA reads as TGTGCCAGCAGACTGACAACCGGGGGCTCTGGAAACACCATATATTTT. Amino acid sequence: CASRLTTGGSGNTIYF.

The chain couples TRBV4-3 to TRBJ1-3, with D perhaps TRBD1 (6 bases). V lost 0 bases, J lost 1 base, and 10 bases lay in between. The CDR3 spans 16 residues. Germline CDR1 LGHNA, CDR2 YSLEER. The CDR3 region is CASSQDTGRSGNTIYF. The CDR3 DNA reads as TGCGCCAGCAGCCAAGACACAGGGAGGTCTGGAAACACCATATATTTT.

This clonotype appeared a few times. The chain combines TRBV12-3 or TRBV12-4 with TRBJ2-2, with TRBD2 matching 12 bases. This CDR3 has 19 residues. V was clipped by 1 base and J by 5 bases; unmatched bases: 11. CDR3 coding DNA: TGTGCCAGCAGTTTAGGCGTTACGGGACTAGCGGGCAGAACCGGGGAGCTGTTTTTT. Its protein product is CASSLGVTGLAGRTGELFF.

This clonotype was seen a few times. This chain's CDR3 is CASTDRANNLHF. CDR3 bases: TGTGCCAGCACGGACAGGGCCAACAACCTCCACTTT. The J gene is TRBJ1-6, the V gene TRBV6-2 or TRBV6-3; 8 bases map to TRBD1. J was trimmed by 15 bases and V by 7 bases; bases with no gene match: 8. Germline CDR1 MNHEY, CDR2 SVGEGT. The CDR3 length is 12 residues.

The chain joins TRBV7-2 to TRBJ2-1; unclear D gene. In germline, CDR1 is SGHTA, CDR2 FQGNSA. V lost 2 bases and J 10 bases, leaving 12 bases between the germline ends. This CDR3 spans 13 amino acids. CDR3: CASSLIRQGEQFF. Written as DNA, the CDR3 is TGTGCCAGCAGCTTAATCAGGCAAGGAGAGCAGTTCTTC.

The chain employs TRBV5-1 and TRBJ2-6; D is unresolved. Looked up from germline, CDR1 is SGHRS and CDR2 is YFSETQ. The CDR3 runs 15 residues. Deletions cut 5 bases from V and 4 bases from J, with 13 bases between. The CDR3 here is CASRSERVGANVLTF. Written as DNA, the CDR3 is TGCGCCAGCAGATCCGAAAGAGTAGGGGCCAACGTCCTGACTTTC.

J is TRBJ2-7 and V is TRBV10-3; no reliable D call. V lost 3 bases and J lost 0, with 9 bases in between. Germline V gene sequence: CDR1 ENHRY, CDR2 SYGVKD. The CDR3 sequence is 14 residues long. CDR3 amino acids: CAISDLSVSYEQYF. The DNA for the CDR3 is TGTGCCATCAGTGACCTCTCCGTCTCCTACGAGCAGTACTTC.

This clonotype was detected a few times. V is TRBV28 and J is TRBJ1-1, with 8 bases fitting TRBD1. CDR3 length: 14 amino acids. Germline V gene lookup returns CDR1 MDHEN and CDR2 SYDVKM. The junction had 4 bases not matched to a gene; V was cut back by 4 bases and J by 3 bases. CDR3 amino acids: CASSSPGGYTEAFF. The CDR3 DNA follows: TGTGCCAGCAGTTCTCCAGGGGGCTACACTGAAGCTTTCTTT.

In DNA, the CDR3 is TGCAGCGTTGTAAAAGAGGTCCTTGTCCTCCAAGAGACCCAGTACTTC. Its translation is CSVVKEVLVLQETQYF. The rearrangement uses TRBV29-1 and TRBJ2-5; D call uncertain. V dropped 4 bases and J dropped 1 base, with 19 bases sitting between them. Germline V gives CDR1 SQVTM, CDR2 ANQGSEA. This CDR3 spans 16 amino acids.

The CDR3 DNA sequence: TGTGCCAGCAGCTTCATCCGGGGGAACACTGAAGCTTTCTTT. Its protein is CASSFIRGNTEAFF. The rearrangement uses TRBV11-2 and TRBJ1-1; no clear D. This CDR3 is 14 amino acids long. V lost 3 bases and J 1 base, leaving 9 bases between the germline ends. The germline gives CDR1 SGHAT, CDR2 FQNNGV.

Only a few counts were recorded for this clonotype. The chain employs TRBV30 and TRBJ2-5, with a possible D match to TRBD1 (5 bases). This CDR3 is 12 amino acids long. The germline V gene has CDR1 GTSNPN and CDR2 SVGIG (reference sequence). The CDR3 DNA reads as TGTGTGACTTCGGACATTAGAGAGACCCAGTACTTC. Amino acids: CVTSDIRETQYF. The full variable domain, rest sourced from reference TRBV30 and TRBJ2-5, is SQTIHQWPATLVQPVGSPLSLECTVEGTSNPNLYWYRQAAGRGLQLLFYSVGIGQISSEVPQNLSASRPQDRQFILSSKKLLLSDSGFYLCVTSDIRETQYFGPGTRLLVL.

This chain joins TRBV24-1 and TRBJ2-7; no definite D call. The CDR3 length is 13 residues. V gave up 8 bases and J gave up 0 bases, with 10 bases separating them. CDR1 is KGHDR, CDR2 SFDVKD, per germline. The CDR3 loop is CATTCTLSYEQYF. The CDR3 DNA is TGTGCCACCACATGTACACTCTCCTACGAGCAGTACTTC.

The rearrangement links TRBV7-9 to TRBJ2-7; 10 nucleotides line up with TRBD1. J lost 4 bases, V lost 5 bases, and 8 bases had no gene match. Germline V gene sequence: CDR1 SEHNR, CDR2 FQNEAQ (reference sequence). The CDR3 extends over 15 amino acids. This chain's CDR3 is CASSGDRGRVYEQYF. In DNA form, the CDR3 reads TGTGCCAGCAGCGGCGACAGGGGGCGCGTTTACGAGCAGTACTTC.

This chain connects TRBV9 to TRBJ2-1, with D unclear. The CDR3 sequence is 14 residues long. Germline-derived CDR1 and CDR2 are SGDLS and YYNGEE. Trimming left V 6 bases short and J 6 bases short, with 16 bases between. Written as DNA, the CDR3 is TGTGCCAGCAAAGAGAATCTGGCGGTCAATGAGCAGTTCTTC. Translation gives CASKENLAVNEQFF.

The J gene is TRBJ2-3, the V gene TRBV4-3; 8 bases are a match to TRBD2. Trimming cost V 0 bases and J 3 bases; bases outside gene matches: 8. The CDR3 extends over 17 amino acids. Germline V gives CDR1 LGHNA, CDR2 YSLEER. The CDR3 here is CASSQDLGVAGTDTQYF. The CDR3, as DNA: TGCGCCAGCAGCCAAGATCTCGGGGTAGCGGGAACAGATACGCAGTATTTT.